The clone carrying this TCR beta chain was observed a single time. This entry belongs to a study of technical replicates of blood from four donors. Clones were sequenced by immunoSEQ multiplex PCR, and TCRdb holds only the in-frame ones, with some missing. This sample has some 70,000 clones, with 85% to 95% found just once. Sequenced sample: T cells isolated from PBMCs. This receptor was taken from a human donor in good health.

The CDR3 is CAWGGNRGGGYTF. In nucleotides, the CDR3 is TGTGCCTGGGGGGGCAACAGGGGAGGTGGCTACACCTTC. The chain carries TRBV30 and TRBJ1-2; 7 nucleotides line up with TRBD1. Germline loops: CDR1 GTSNPN, CDR2 SVGIG (reference sequence). The CDR3 has 13 residues. Germline trimming cut 5 bases from V and 7 bases from J; bases unmatched to any gene: 10.